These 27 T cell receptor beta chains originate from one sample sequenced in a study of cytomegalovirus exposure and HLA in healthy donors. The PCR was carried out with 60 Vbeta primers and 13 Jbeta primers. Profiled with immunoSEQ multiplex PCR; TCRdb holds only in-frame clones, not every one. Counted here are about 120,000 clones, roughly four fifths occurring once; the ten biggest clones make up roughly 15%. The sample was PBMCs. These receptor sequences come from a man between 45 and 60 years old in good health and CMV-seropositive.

CDR3 coding DNA: TGCGCCAGCAGCCAAGATGCAGGACTAGGGGCCCCGTTCTTC. Encoded protein: CASSQDAGLGAPFF. The chain joins TRBV4-3 to TRBJ2-1, with TRBD2 identical over 7 bases. There are 14 residues in the CDR3. V lost 0 bases to trimming and J lost 15 bases; unmatched junction nucleotides: 11. Germline CDR1 LGHNA, CDR2 YSLEER.

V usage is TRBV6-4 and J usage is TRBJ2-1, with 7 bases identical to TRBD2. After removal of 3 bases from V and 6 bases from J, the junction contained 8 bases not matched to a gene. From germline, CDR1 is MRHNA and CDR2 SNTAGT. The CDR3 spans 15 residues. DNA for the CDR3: TGTGCCAGCAGTGAAAAGCGGGACGGAGGCAATGAGCAGTTCTTC. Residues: CASSEKRDGGNEQFF.

The chain's CDR3 is CASSPTDNLGQEQFF. The CDR3 DNA reads as TGTGCCAGCAGCCCTACCGATAACTTGGGACAAGAGCAGTTCTTC. The rearrangement links TRBV28 to TRBJ2-1, with D perhaps matching TRBD1 (6 bases). Germline CDR1 MDHEN, CDR2 SYDVKM. The V end lost 6 bases, the J end lost 10 bases, and 22 bases lay between the germline ends. The CDR3 is made up of 15 amino acids.

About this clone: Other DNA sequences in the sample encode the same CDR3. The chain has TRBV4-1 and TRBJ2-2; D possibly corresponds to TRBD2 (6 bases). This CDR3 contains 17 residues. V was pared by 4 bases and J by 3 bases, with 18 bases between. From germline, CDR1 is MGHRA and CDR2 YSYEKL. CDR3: CASSLLPLERDTGELFF. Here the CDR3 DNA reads TGCGCCAGCAGCCTCCTCCCACTGGAGCGGGACACCGGGGAGCTGTTTTTT.

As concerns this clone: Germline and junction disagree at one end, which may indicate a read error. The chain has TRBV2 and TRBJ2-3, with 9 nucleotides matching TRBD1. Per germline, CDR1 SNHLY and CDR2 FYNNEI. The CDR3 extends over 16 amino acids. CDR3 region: CASSEDRGVVADTQYF. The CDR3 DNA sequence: TGTGCCAGCAGCGAAGACAGGGGGGTTGTCGCAGATACGCAGTATTTT. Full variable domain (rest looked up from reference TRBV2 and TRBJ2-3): EPEVTQTPSHQVTQMGQEVILRCVPISNHLYFYWYRQILGQKVEFLVSFYNNEISEKSEIFDDQFSVERPDGSNFTLKIRSTKLEDSAMYFCASSEDRGVVADTQYFGPGTRLTVL.

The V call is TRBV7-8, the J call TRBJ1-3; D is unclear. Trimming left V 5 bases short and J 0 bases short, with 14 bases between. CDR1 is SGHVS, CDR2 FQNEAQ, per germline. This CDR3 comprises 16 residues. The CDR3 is CASSALASISGNTIYF. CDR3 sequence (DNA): TGTGCCAGCAGCGCCCTAGCCTCCATCTCTGGAAACACCATATATTTT.

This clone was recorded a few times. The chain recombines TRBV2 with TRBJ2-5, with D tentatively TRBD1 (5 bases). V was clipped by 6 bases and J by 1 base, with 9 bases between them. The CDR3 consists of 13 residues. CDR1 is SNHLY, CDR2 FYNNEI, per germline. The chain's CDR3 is CASRRTPQETQYF. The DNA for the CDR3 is TGTGCCAGCAGAAGGACACCCCAAGAGACCCAGTACTTC.

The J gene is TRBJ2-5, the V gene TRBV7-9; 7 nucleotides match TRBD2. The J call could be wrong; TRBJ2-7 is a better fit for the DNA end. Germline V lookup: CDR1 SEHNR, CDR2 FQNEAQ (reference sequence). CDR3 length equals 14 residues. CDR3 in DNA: TGTGCCAGCCATAAGTCCGCGGGGGCCTACGAGCAGTACTTC. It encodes CASHKSAGAYEQYF.

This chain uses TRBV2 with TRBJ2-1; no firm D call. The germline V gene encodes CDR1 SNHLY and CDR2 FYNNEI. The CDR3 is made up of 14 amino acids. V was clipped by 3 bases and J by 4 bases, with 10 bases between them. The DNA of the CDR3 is TGTGCCAGCAGTGACTCTACTTCTTACAATGAGCAGTTCTTC. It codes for CASSDSTSYNEQFF.

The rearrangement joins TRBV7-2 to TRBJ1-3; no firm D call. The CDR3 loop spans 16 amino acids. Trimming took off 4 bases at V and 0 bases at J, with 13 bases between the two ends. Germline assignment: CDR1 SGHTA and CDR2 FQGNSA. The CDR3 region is CASSSQRRNSGNTIYF. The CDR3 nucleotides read TGTGCCAGCAGCTCCCAACGGAGGAACTCTGGAAACACCATATATTTT.

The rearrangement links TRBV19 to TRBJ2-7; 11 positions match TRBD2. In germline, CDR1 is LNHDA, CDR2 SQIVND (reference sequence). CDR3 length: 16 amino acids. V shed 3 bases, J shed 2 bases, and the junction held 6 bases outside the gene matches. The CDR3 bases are TGTGCCAGTAGTATCCGGACTAGCGGGTGGGCCTACGAGCAGTACTTC. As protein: CASSIRTSGWAYEQYF.

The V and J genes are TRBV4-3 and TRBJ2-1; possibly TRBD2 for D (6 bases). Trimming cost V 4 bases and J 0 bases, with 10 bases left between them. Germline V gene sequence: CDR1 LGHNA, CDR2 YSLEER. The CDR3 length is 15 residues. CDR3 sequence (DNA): TGCGCCAGCAGCCTTGTAGCGGACTCCTACAATGAGCAGTTCTTC. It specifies CASSLVADSYNEQFF.

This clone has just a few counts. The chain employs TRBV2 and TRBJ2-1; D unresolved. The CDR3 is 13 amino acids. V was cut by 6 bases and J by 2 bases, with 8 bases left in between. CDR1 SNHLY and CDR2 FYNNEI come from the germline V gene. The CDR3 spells CASRGPPYNEQFF. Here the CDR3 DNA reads TGTGCCAGCAGGGGCCCACCCTACAATGAGCAGTTCTTC. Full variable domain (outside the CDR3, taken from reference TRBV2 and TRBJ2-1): EPEVTQTPSHQVTQMGQEVILRCVPISNHLYFYWYRQILGQKVEFLVSFYNNEISEKSEIFDDQFSVERPDGSNFTLKIRSTKLEDSAMYFCASRGPPYNEQFFGPGTRLTVL.

The CDR3 protein is CASSLVLGADTDTQYF. The CDR3 DNA reads as TGTGCCAGCAGCTTAGTTTTGGGGGCGGACACAGATACGCAGTATTTT. This chain uses TRBV11-2 with TRBJ2-3; maybe TRBD1 (6 bases). The CDR3 is 16 residues long. The V gene lost 1 base and the J gene lost 2 bases, with 13 bases spanning the gap. Per germline, CDR1 SGHAT and CDR2 FQNNGV.

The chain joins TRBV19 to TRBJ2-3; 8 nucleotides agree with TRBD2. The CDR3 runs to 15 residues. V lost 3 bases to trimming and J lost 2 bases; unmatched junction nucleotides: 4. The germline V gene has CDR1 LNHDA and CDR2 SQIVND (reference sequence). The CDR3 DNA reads TGTGCCAGTAGTATGACTAGCGTCTACACAGATACGCAGTATTTT. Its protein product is CASSMTSVYTDTQYF.

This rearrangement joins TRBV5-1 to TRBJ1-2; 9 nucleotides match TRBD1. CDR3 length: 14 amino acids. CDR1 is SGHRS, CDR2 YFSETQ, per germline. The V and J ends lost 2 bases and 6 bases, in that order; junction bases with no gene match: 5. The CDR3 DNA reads TGCGCCAGCAGCTTAACAGGGGGCGAGGATGGCTACACCTTC. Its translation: CASSLTGGEDGYTF.

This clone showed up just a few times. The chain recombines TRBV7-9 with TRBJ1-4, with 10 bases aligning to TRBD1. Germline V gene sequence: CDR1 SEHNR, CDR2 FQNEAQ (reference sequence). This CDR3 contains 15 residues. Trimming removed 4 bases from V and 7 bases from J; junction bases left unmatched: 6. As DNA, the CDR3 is TGTGCCAGCAGCTACCCCGGACAGGGGGGTGAAAAACTGTTTTTT. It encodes CASSYPGQGGEKLFF. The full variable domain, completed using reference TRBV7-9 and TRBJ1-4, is DTGVSQNPRHKITKRGQNVTFRCDPISEHNRLYWYRQTLGQGPEFLTYFQNEAQLEKSRLLSDRFSAERPKGSFSTLEIQRTEQGDSAMYLCASSYPGQGGEKLFFGSGTQLSVL.

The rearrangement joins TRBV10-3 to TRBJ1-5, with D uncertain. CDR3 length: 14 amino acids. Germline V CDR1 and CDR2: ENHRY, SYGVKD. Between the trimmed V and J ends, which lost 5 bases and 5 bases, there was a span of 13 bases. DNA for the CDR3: TGTGCCATCAGTCCGGGTCCGGAGGATCAGCCCCAGCATTTT. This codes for CAISPGPEDQPQHF.

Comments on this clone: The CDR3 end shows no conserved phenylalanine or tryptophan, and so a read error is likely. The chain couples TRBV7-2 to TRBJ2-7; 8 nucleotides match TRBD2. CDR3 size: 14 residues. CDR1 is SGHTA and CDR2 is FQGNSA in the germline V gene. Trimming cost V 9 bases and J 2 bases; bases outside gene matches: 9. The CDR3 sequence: CASSGDYSTYEQYL. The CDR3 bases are TGTGCCAGTAGCGGGGACTACTCGACCTACGAGCAGTACCTC.

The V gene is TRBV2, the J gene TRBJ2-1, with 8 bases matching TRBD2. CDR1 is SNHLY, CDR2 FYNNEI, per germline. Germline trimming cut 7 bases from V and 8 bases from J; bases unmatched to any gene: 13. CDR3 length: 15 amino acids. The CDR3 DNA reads TGTGCCAGCACCATTCAAGGACCAGCGGGAGATGAGCAGTTCTTC. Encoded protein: CASTIQGPAGDEQFF.

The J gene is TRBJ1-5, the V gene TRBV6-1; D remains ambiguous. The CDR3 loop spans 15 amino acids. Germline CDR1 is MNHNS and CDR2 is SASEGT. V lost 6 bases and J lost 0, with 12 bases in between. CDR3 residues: CASSYTVNSNQPQHF. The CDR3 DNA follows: TGTGCCAGCAGCTATACAGTGAATAGCAATCAGCCCCAGCATTTT.

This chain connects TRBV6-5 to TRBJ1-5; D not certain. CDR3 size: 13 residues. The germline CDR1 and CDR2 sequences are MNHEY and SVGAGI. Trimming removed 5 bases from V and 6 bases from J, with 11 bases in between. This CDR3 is CASSEIGSQPQHF. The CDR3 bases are TGTGCCAGCAGTGAAATAGGGAGTCAGCCCCAGCATTTT.

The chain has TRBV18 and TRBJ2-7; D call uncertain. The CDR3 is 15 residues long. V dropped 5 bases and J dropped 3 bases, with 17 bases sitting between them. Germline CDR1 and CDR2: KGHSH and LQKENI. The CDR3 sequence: CASSLTLTENYEQYF. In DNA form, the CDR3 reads TGTGCCAGCTCATTGACGCTAACAGAGAACTACGAGCAGTACTTC.

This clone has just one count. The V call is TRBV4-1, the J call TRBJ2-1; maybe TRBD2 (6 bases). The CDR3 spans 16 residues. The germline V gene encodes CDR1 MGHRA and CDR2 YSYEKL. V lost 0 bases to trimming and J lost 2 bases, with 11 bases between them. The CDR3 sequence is CASSQDAGSPYNEQFF. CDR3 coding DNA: TGCGCCAGCAGCCAAGATGCGGGGTCCCCCTACAATGAGCAGTTCTTC.

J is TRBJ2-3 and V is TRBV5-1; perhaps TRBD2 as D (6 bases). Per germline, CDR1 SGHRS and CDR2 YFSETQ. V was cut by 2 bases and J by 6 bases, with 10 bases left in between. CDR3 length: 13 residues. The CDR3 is CASSFWGRDTQYF. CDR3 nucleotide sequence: TGCGCCAGCAGCTTTTGGGGGAGGGATACGCAGTATTTT.

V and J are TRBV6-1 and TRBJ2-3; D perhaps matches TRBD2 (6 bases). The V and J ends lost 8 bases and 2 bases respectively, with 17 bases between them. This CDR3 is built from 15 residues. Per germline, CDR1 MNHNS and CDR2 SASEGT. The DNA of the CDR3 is TGTGCCAGCGCCACCCGGGGGTATCTCACAGATACGCAGTATTTT. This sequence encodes CASATRGYLTDTQYF.

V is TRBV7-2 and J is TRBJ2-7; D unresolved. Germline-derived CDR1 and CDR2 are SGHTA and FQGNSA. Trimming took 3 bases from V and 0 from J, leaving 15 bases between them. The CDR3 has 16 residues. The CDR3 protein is CASSFDNAILSYEQYF. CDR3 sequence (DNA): TGTGCCAGCAGCTTCGACAACGCGATCCTCTCCTACGAGCAGTACTTC.